The 25 T cell receptor beta chains presented below share a single source sample, sequenced in a study of a mutant IDH1 vaccine in newly diagnosed glioma. This sample's time point: baseline, week 1 (first vaccination visit). Treatment specified: pre-vaccination baseline after standard-of-care therapy. Assay used: immunoSEQ multiplex PCR; TCRdb lists only in-frame clones, some missing. The table shows roughly 68,000 clones, with 79% occurring only once. The material was PBMCs, obtained from a glioma patient treated with radiotherapy, temozolomide or both. Receptor source: a man aged 50 to 59 with glioma.

A single count supports this clone. The CDR3 is CAWSVPGADLKEAFF. CDR3 nucleotide sequence: TGTGCCTGGAGTGTACCAGGGGCAGACCTCAAGGAAGCTTTCTTT. The rearrangement links TRBV30 to TRBJ1-1; tentatively, D is TRBD1 (6 bases). Between the trimmed V and J ends, which lost 0 bases and 8 bases, there was a span of 19 bases. The CDR3 has 15 amino acids. Germline V lookup: CDR1 GTSNPN, CDR2 SVGIG (reference sequence).

This clone was recorded once. This chain joins TRBV7-3 and TRBJ2-5, with D maybe TRBD1 (5 bases). Between the trimmed V and J ends, which lost 3 bases and 5 bases, there was a span of 10 bases. The germline gives CDR1 SGHTA, CDR2 FQGTGA. The CDR3 is made up of 13 amino acids. Written as DNA, the CDR3 is TGTGCCAGCAGCTTGGGGCTTAGCGAGACCCAGTACTTC. This encodes CASSLGLSETQYF.

This clone was detected only once. This chain connects TRBV27 to TRBJ2-3, with D possibly TRBD1 on 6 matching bases. The CDR3 is 15 amino acids. The V and J ends lost 5 bases and 5 bases respectively, with 17 bases between them. The germline CDR1 and CDR2 sequences are MNHEY and SMNVEV (reference sequence). DNA of the CDR3: TGTGCCAGCAGTCCCCGGGACACGGACGGAGATACGCAGTATTTT. Protein sequence: CASSPRDTDGDTQYF.

Comment on this clone: In the same sample, other DNA sequences code for this CDR3. The chain links TRBV18 to TRBJ1-2, with D uncertain. With 0 bases removed from V and 4 bases from J, the gap between germline ends came to 9 bases. The CDR3 has 14 amino acids. Germline lookup yields CDR1 KGHSH and CDR2 LQKENI. The CDR3 is CASSPPSSGYGYTF. The CDR3 bases are TGTGCCAGCTCACCACCATCTAGTGGCTATGGCTACACCTTC.

The J gene is TRBJ1-6, the V gene TRBV9; D is ambiguous. CDR1 and CDR2 from the germline V gene are SGDLS and YYNGEE. This CDR3 contains 14 residues. The V and J ends lost 0 bases and 6 bases respectively, with 7 bases between them. CDR3 residues: CASSVDTGNSPLHF. CDR3 DNA: TGTGCCAGCAGCGTAGATACGGGTAATTCACCCCTCCACTTT.

The V call is TRBV6-5, the J call TRBJ2-7; maybe TRBD1 (5 bases). Germline values: CDR1 MNHEY, CDR2 SVGAGI. CDR3 length equals 12 residues. V was trimmed by 2 bases and J by 3 bases, leaving 5 bases between them. The CDR3 loop is CASSYRGYEQYF. Written as DNA, the CDR3 is TGTGCCAGCAGTTACAGGGGCTACGAGCAGTACTTC.

This sequence joins TRBV7-2 and TRBJ2-7; D not resolved. The V end was cut by 5 bases, the J end by 0 bases, with 5 bases between. This CDR3 has 12 residues. CDR1 is SGHTA and CDR2 is FQGNSA in the germline V gene. This CDR3 reads CASSRNSYEQYF. Here the CDR3 DNA reads TGTGCCAGCAGCCGAAACTCCTACGAGCAGTACTTC.

The chain carries TRBV15 and TRBJ1-4; 8 bases line up with TRBD1. This CDR3 comprises 14 residues. The germline V gene encodes CDR1 LNHNV and CDR2 YYDKDF (reference sequence). Trimming took 4 bases from V and 4 from J; bases not matched to a gene: 2. This CDR3 reads CATSKGQGNEKLFF. The CDR3, as DNA: TGTGCCACCAGCAAAGGACAGGGTAATGAAAAACTGTTTTTT.

V is TRBV7-2 and J is TRBJ1-3, with 8 bases fitting TRBD1. This CDR3 spans 16 amino acids. CDR1 SGHTA and CDR2 FQGNSA come from the germline V gene. V shed 5 bases and J 6 bases; nucleotides not matched to a gene: 12. DNA of the CDR3: TGTGCCAGCAGCCCAAGACAGGGGAACGACATAAACACCATATATTTT. Its translation: CASSPRQGNDINTIYF.

The rearrangement uses TRBV2 and TRBJ1-2; 7 bases are a match to TRBD1. The V gene's germline CDR1 is SNHLY and CDR2 FYNNEI. The CDR3 is 13 residues long. V gave up 3 bases and J gave up 4 bases; unmatched junction bases: 2. The CDR3 here is CASSERDSYGYTF. CDR3 in DNA: TGTGCCAGCAGTGAGCGGGACAGCTATGGCTACACCTTC.

The chain is built from TRBV27 and TRBJ1-2; possibly TRBD1 for D (6 bases). V gave up 5 bases and J gave up 6 bases, with 19 bases separating them. The germline gives CDR1 MNHEY, CDR2 SMNVEV (reference sequence). The CDR3 covers 15 residues. CDR3 protein: CASSPFMTGLHGYTF. The CDR3 region has the DNA TGTGCCAGCAGTCCTTTCATGACAGGCCTCCATGGCTACACCTTC.

The chain employs TRBV2 and TRBJ2-5, with TRBD2 identical over 12 bases. In germline, CDR1 is SNHLY, CDR2 FYNNEI. The CDR3 contains 16 residues. The V gene end was trimmed by 4 bases and the J gene end by 6 bases; junction bases not matched to a gene: 9. The CDR3 DNA sequence: TGTGCCAGCAGTGCCCGTGCTAGCGGGGGGGGAAAGACCCAGTACTTC. As protein: CASSARASGGGKTQYF.

The V and J genes are TRBV7-9 and TRBJ1-1; D gene unclear. The CDR3 sequence is 13 residues long. With 5 bases removed from V and 2 bases from J, the gap between germline ends came to 9 bases. Per germline, CDR1 SEHNR and CDR2 FQNEAQ (reference sequence). CDR3 nucleotides: TGTGCCAGCAGCACCCCCATAAACACTGAAGCTTTCTTT. As protein: CASSTPINTEAFF.

This chain connects TRBV6-6 to TRBJ1-2, with TRBD1 as a possible D gene (6 bases). Trimming removed 4 bases from V and 3 bases from J, with 12 bases in between. Germline lookup yields CDR1 MNHNY and CDR2 SVGAGI (reference sequence). This CDR3 contains 14 residues. The CDR3 loop reads CASSFSGTYYGYTF. The DNA of the CDR3 is TGTGCCAGCAGTTTTTCCGGGACATACTATGGCTACACCTTC.

The V call is TRBV5-1, the J call TRBJ1-5; no reliable D call. Germline CDR1 SGHRS, CDR2 YFSETQ. The CDR3 length is 13 residues. Deletions cut 0 bases from V and 3 bases from J, with 4 bases between. The CDR3: CASSLGLNQPQHF. The CDR3 bases are TGCGCCAGCAGCTTGGGGCTCAATCAGCCCCAGCATTTT.

Concerning this clone itself: The same CDR3 is also encoded by other DNA sequences in this sample. This sequence joins TRBV18 and TRBJ2-2, with no clear D. Trimming took 1 base from V and 3 from J, leaving 3 bases between them. Germline V gives CDR1 KGHSH, CDR2 LQKENI. The CDR3 has 13 residues. The CDR3 region is CASSPQDTGELFF. CDR3 coding DNA: TGTGCCAGCTCACCACAAGACACCGGGGAGCTGTTTTTT.

The chain links TRBV7-8 to TRBJ2-5; D gene uncertain. V was clipped by 7 bases and J by 4 bases, with 16 bases between them. Germline CDR1 is SGHVS and CDR2 is FQNEAQ. The CDR3 has 14 residues. This CDR3 is CASTSVFVGETQYF. CDR3 bases: TGTGCCAGCACCTCGGTTTTCGTAGGAGAGACCCAGTACTTC.

Turning to this clone: The sample holds other DNA sequences that translate to the same CDR3. As DNA, the CDR3 is TGTGCCAGCAGCTTAACTCAAGAGACCCAGTACTTC. Amino acids: CASSLTQETQYF. The chain joins TRBV7-2 to TRBJ2-5; D unclear. Trimming left V 2 bases short and J 2 bases short, with 3 bases between. CDR3 length: 12 amino acids. Germline CDR1 SGHTA, CDR2 FQGNSA. The variable domain in full, with the rest retrieved from reference TRBV7-2 and TRBJ2-5, is GAGVSQSPSNKVTEKGKDVELRCDPISGHTALYWYRQSLGQGLEFLIYFQGNSAPDKSGLPSDRFSAERTGGSVSTLTIQRTQQEDSAVYLCASSLTQETQYFGPGTRLLVL.

Here the CDR3 reads CATSRADRVAETQYF. The CDR3 DNA follows: TGTGCCACCAGCAGAGCGGACAGGGTGGCAGAGACCCAGTACTTC. The chain combines TRBV15 with TRBJ2-5, with 8 bases lining up with TRBD1. Germline CDR1 and CDR2: LNHNV and YYDKDF (reference sequence). The CDR3 totals 15 residues. The ends lost 1 base at V and 4 bases at J; junction bases unmatched: 5.

This clone turned up a few times. The chain employs TRBV6-5 and TRBJ1-6; D gene ambiguous. Trimming left V 0 bases short and J 7 bases short, with 10 bases between. Germline V gives CDR1 MNHEY, CDR2 SVGAGI. CDR3 length: 15 residues. CDR3 protein: CASSYSGERNSPLHF. In DNA form, the CDR3 reads TGTGCCAGCAGTTACTCCGGGGAAAGGAATTCACCCCTCCACTTT.

The chain is built from TRBV5-1 and TRBJ1-2, with D perhaps matching TRBD1 (6 bases). Trimming stripped 0 bases from V and 3 bases from J, with 6 bases between. This CDR3 has 13 residues. CDR1 SGHRS and CDR2 YFSETQ come from the germline V gene. CDR3 protein: CASSLDRDYGYTF. DNA for the CDR3: TGCGCCAGCAGCTTGGACAGGGACTATGGCTACACCTTC.

This rearrangement joins TRBV27 to TRBJ2-6, with TRBD1 identical over 9 bases. The CDR3 runs 17 residues. Losses at the gene ends were 4 bases for V and 1 base for J; bases not matched to a gene: 5. Germline CDR1 is MNHEY and CDR2 is SMNVEV (reference sequence). In DNA form, the CDR3 reads TGTGCCAGCAGTTGGGGACAGGGAAGGTCTGGGGCCAACGTCCTGACTTTC. This translates into CASSWGQGRSGANVLTF.

The gene calls are TRBV4-1 and TRBJ2-7, with 7 bases that match TRBD2. Germline V gene sequence: CDR1 MGHRA, CDR2 YSYEKL. V was clipped by 0 bases and J by 2 bases; unmatched bases: 4. This CDR3 has 15 amino acids. CDR3 DNA sequence: TGCGCCAGCAGCCAAGATAATAGCGGGCCCTACGAGCAGTACTTC. It encodes CASSQDNSGPYEQYF.

V and J are TRBV25-1 and TRBJ1-6; D remains unclear. The V end was cut by 2 bases, the J end by 7 bases, with 12 bases between. The CDR3 runs to 15 residues. Germline V gene data show CDR1 as MGHDK and CDR2 as SYGVNS. CDR3 residues: CASSERMGANSPLHF. The CDR3 DNA is TGTGCCAGCAGTGAACGGATGGGTGCAAATTCACCCCTCCACTTT.

The chain joins TRBV5-5 to TRBJ1-1; D remains ambiguous. Germline V gene data show CDR1 as SGHKS and CDR2 as YYEKEE (reference sequence). The V end was cut by 3 bases, the J end by 0 bases, with 3 bases between. The CDR3 spans 12 residues. CDR3 amino acids: CASSYMNTEAFF. In nucleotides, the CDR3 is TGTGCCAGCAGCTACATGAACACTGAAGCTTTCTTT.